A single T cell receptor beta chain is shown here with its context. Its matching antigen is unknown. The PCR contained 60 Vbeta and 13 Jbeta primers. The assay was immunoSEQ multiplex PCR, and TCRdb's table has in-frame clones only and misses some. The sample includes roughly 130,000 clones, approximately 85% of them seen just once. These data come from a study of cytomegalovirus exposure and HLA in healthy donors. Participants comprised healthy donors of bone marrow. Study-wide results and caveats: With later analysis, a missense DCLRE1C variant became linked to TCR beta V- and J-gene trimming. The productive fraction for most TCR beta V segments was about 87% or about 30% in an earlier analysis. Most sequenced TCRs were rare (though some public TCRs occurred in many donors).

This CDR3 has 16 residues. Germline V gene data show CDR1 as WNHNN and CDR2 as SYGVQD (reference sequence). J gave up 1 base and V 2 bases, and 4 bases lay outside the gene matches. Sequencing input: PBMCs. V usage is TRBV10-1 and J usage is TRBJ2-5; TRBD1 matches 10 bases. The clonotype originates from a boy under 18 in good health and CMV-seronegative. CDR3 nucleotide sequence: TGCGCCAGCAGTGAGCCGACAGGGGGCTGCCAAGAGACCCAGTACTTC. This codes for CASSEPTGGCQETQYF.